One and the same sample provided the 8 T cell receptor beta chains below, sequenced in a study of metastatic and nonmetastatic thyroid tumors. TCRdb reassembled clones from the PCR reads with MiXCR. The data contain 25,000 to 30,000 clones, roughly 15% of them singletons. Ahead of thyroid surgery, no patient had received treatment of any kind. Sequences were obtained from blood. The receptors stem from a male donor with papillary thyroid cancer or a benign thyroid nodule (not recorded which). Some clones in this sample may be carry-over from other donors' samples.

This clone showed up just a few times. The CDR3 DNA sequence: TGCGCCAGCAGCTCCACGACAGGGAGGAACTATGGCTACACCTTC. This sequence encodes CASSSTTGRNYGYTF. V is TRBV5-1 and J is TRBJ1-2; 7 nucleotides match TRBD1. The CDR3 sequence is 15 residues long. CDR1 is SGHRS, CDR2 YFSETQ, per germline. V lost 3 bases and J lost 2; bases outside the gene matches: 7.

The gene calls are TRBV4-3 and TRBJ2-7; D gene ambiguous. The germline V and J ends were trimmed by 4 bases and 1 base, with 14 bases remaining between them. The CDR3 is made up of 15 amino acids. The germline V gene has CDR1 LGHNA and CDR2 YSLEER. The CDR3 sequence: CASSPTTGASYEQYF. The DNA for the CDR3 is TGCGCCAGCAGCCCAACCACTGGAGCTTCCTACGAGCAGTACTTC.

A note on this clone: An end of the junction does not agree with germline; a read error may underlie this. This rearrangement joins TRBV19 to TRBJ1-5; 7 bases map to TRBD1. The CDR3 has 14 amino acids. The germline V gene has CDR1 LNHDA and CDR2 SQIVND (reference sequence). In DNA, the CDR3 is TGTGCCAGTCAAGGACAGGTTTCCAATCATCCCCATCATTTT. Translation: CASQGQVSNHPHHF.

By frequency in the sample, this clone is medium-sized (0.01 to 0.1%). J is TRBJ2-7 and V is TRBV6-1; weak D call: TRBD1 (6 bases). CDR1 is MNHNS, CDR2 SASEGT, per germline. V shed 7 bases and J shed 4 bases, with 20 bases lying between them. CDR3 length: 15 amino acids. CDR3 residues: CASNLGMDSLYEQYF. CDR3 DNA: TGTGCCAGCAATCTCGGTATGGACAGCTTATACGAGCAGTACTTC.

The chain carries TRBV4-1 and TRBJ1-1; TRBD1 might be the D (6 bases). V was cut by 3 bases and J by 6 bases, with 20 bases left in between. CDR3 length: 16 residues. The germline V gene encodes CDR1 MGHRA and CDR2 YSYEKL. Here the CDR3 DNA reads TGCGCCAGCAGCCACGCCCGGACAGCCCTTGGGTCTGAAGCTTTCTTT. Its translation: CASSHARTALGSEAFF.

This clone has ten or more counts. This chain joins TRBV13 and TRBJ2-1; 10 nucleotides align to TRBD2. The CDR3 is made up of 17 amino acids. CDR1 PRHDT and CDR2 FYEKMQ come from the germline V gene (reference sequence). The trim removed 8 bases at V and 1 base at J, leaving 11 bases unmatched. The CDR3 here is CASREERGGPSYNEQFF. CDR3 DNA: TGTGCCAGCCGCGAGGAGCGGGGGGGCCCGTCCTACAATGAGCAGTTCTTC.

V usage is TRBV7-9 and J usage is TRBJ2-7, with 7 bases identical to TRBD2. Germline CDR1 and CDR2: SEHNR and FQNEAQ (reference sequence). CDR3 length: 13 residues. With 10 bases clipped from V and 4 bases from J, the junction kept 10 bases outside the gene matches. The CDR3 reads CATAREDSYEQYF. CDR3 in DNA: TGTGCCACCGCACGGGAGGACTCGTACGAGCAGTACTTC.

The gene calls are TRBV18 and TRBJ1-1; D uncertain. Trimming pared 2 bases from V and 0 bases from J, leaving 10 bases between. The germline V gene encodes CDR1 KGHSH and CDR2 LQKENI. This CDR3 has 15 amino acids. This CDR3 reads CASSPSRPLNTEAFF. The DNA for the CDR3 is TGTGCCAGCTCACCATCTAGACCCTTGAACACTGAAGCTTTCTTT. The entire variable domain, with the rest obtained from reference TRBV18 and TRBJ1-1, is as follows: NAGVMQNPRHLVRRRGQEARLRCSPMKGHSHVYWYRQLPEEGLKFMVYLQKENIIDESGMPKERFSAEFPKEGPSILRIQQVVRGDSAAYFCASSPSRPLNTEAFFGQGTRLTVV.